This T cell receptor beta chain was identified in a study of blood T cell repertoires in COVID-19. Methods used by the authors: How many nucleated cells were present was estimated from reference gene primer amplification. Some clones are missing from TCRdb's copy, which holds only in-frame ones; the method was immunoSEQ multiplex PCR. Clone size and V and J calls were adopted from that table, with D and trimming inferred from the DNA. The sample consists of around 94,000 clones, about nine tenths of them appearing once. The CDR3 consists of 15 residues. V was trimmed by 5 bases and J by 5 bases, leaving 13 bases between them. The germline V gene encodes CDR1 LNHDA and CDR2 SQIVND (reference sequence).

The receptor was isolated from a woman in her forties or fifties with COVID-19, enrolled during active disease. The sequenced material came from peripheral blood. The rearrangement joins TRBV19 to TRBJ1-6; maybe TRBD1 (5 bases). This chain's CDR3 is CASSGGASNNSPLHF. In DNA form, the CDR3 reads TGTGCCAGTAGTGGCGGGGCTTCGAATAATTCACCCCTCCACTTT.